The TCR beta chain described here comes from a study of blood T cell repertoires in COVID-19. As for the study in general: T cells, B-cell-depleted T cells, or PBMCs provided the cDNA or gDNA that served as material.

The CDR3 runs 16 residues. Germline lookup yields CDR1 LNHDA and CDR2 SQIVND (reference sequence). The ends lost 5 bases at V and 8 bases at J; junction bases unmatched: 11. Within the 2 weeks before study entry, each person in the exposed group met a COVID-19 case. Clones were sequenced by immunoSEQ multiplex PCR, and TCRdb holds only the in-frame ones, with some missing. The sample includes fewer than 300,000 clones, approximately 80% seen only once; the top ten take roughly 4.7%. The specimen was PBMCs or T cells enriched from blood (not recorded which). The chain is built from TRBV19 and TRBJ2-3; 12 nucleotides agree with TRBD1. The clonotype was recovered from a man aged 35-49 years who had been exposed to COVID-19. CDR3 sequence: CASSDNRDRGRSTQYF. The CDR3 nucleotides are TGTGCCAGTAGTGACAACCGGGACAGGGGGCGAAGTACGCAGTATTTT.